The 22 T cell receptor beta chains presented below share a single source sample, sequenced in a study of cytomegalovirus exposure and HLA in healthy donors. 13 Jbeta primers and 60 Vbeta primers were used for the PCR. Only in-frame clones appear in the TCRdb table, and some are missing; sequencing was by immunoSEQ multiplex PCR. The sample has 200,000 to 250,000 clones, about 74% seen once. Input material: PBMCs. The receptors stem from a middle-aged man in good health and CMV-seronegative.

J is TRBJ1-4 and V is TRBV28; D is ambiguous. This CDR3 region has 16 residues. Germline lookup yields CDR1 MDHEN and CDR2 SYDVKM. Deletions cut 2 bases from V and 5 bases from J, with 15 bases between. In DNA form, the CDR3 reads TGTGCCAGCAGTTTAGGGAGAAGGGCCTTCAATGAAAAACTGTTTTTT. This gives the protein CASSLGRRAFNEKLFF.

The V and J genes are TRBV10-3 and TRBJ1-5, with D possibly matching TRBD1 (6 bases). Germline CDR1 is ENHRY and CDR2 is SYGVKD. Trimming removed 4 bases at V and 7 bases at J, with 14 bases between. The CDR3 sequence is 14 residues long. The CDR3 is CAISGAGAEQPQHF. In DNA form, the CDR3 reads TGTGCCATCAGTGGGGCAGGGGCAGAACAGCCCCAGCATTTT.

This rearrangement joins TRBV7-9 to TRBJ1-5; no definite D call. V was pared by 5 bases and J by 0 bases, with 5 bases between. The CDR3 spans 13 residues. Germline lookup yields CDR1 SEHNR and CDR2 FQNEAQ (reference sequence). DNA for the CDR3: TGTGCCAGCAGCCAAAATAGCAATCAGCCCCAGCATTTT. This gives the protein CASSQNSNQPQHF.

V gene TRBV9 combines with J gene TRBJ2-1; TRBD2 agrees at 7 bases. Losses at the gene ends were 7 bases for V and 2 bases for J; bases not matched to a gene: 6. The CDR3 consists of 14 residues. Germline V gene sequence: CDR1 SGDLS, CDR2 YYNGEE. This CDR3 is CASEAGLTYNEQFF. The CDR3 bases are TGTGCCAGCGAAGCGGGGTTGACCTACAATGAGCAGTTCTTC.

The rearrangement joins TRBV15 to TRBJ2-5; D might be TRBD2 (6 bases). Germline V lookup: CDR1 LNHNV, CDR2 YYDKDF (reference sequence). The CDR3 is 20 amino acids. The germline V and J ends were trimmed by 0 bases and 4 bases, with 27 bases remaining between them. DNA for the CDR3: TGTGCCACCAGCAGAGAGAGCCGAAGAATGGGCGGCGGGAAACGAGAGACCCAGTACTTC. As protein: CATSRESRRMGGGKRETQYF.

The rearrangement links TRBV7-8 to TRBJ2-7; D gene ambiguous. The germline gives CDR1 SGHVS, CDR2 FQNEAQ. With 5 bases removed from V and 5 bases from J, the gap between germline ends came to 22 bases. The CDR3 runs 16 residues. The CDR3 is CASSPDRVPAYNEQYF. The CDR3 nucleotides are TGTGCCAGCAGCCCAGACCGGGTGCCAGCCTATAACGAGCAGTACTTC.

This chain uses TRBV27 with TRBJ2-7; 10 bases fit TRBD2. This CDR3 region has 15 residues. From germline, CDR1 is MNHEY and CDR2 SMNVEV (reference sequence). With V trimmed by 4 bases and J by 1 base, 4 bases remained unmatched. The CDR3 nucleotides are TGTGCCAGCAGTTCAGCGGGGGGGCCGTCCTACGAGCAGTACTTC. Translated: CASSSAGGPSYEQYF.

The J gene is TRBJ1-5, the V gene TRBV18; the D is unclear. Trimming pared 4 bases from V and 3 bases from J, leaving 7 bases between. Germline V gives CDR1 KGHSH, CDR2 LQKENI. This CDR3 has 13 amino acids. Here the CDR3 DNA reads TGTGCCAGCTCACGGCAGGACAATCAGCCCCAGCATTTT. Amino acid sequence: CASSRQDNQPQHF.

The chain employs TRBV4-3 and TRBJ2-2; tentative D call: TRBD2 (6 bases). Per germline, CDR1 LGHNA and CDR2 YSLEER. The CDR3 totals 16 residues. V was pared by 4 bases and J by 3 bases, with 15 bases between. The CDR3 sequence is CASSPLWRGYTGELFF. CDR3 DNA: TGCGCCAGCAGCCCCCTCTGGCGGGGCTACACCGGGGAGCTGTTTTTT.

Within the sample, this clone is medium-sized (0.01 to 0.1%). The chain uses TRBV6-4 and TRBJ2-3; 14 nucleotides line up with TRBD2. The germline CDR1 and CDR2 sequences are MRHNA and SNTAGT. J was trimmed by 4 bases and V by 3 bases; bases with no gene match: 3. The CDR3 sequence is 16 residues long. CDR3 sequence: CASSDATSGGADTQYF. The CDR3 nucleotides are TGTGCCAGCAGTGATGCGACTAGCGGGGGGGCAGATACGCAGTATTTT.

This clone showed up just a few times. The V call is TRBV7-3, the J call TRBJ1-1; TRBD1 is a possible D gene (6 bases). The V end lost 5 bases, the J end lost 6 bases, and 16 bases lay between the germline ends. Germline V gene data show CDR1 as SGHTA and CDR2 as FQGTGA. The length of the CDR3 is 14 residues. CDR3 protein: CASSLAPGGPEAFF. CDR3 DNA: TGTGCCAGCAGCCTGGCCCCGGGGGGCCCTGAAGCTTTCTTT.

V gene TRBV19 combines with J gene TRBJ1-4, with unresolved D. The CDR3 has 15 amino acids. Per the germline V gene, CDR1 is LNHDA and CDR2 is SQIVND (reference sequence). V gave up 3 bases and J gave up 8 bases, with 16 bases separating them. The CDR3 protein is CASSILGRRREKLFF. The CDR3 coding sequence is TGTGCCAGTAGTATTCTCGGTCGCAGGAGGGAAAAACTGTTTTTT.

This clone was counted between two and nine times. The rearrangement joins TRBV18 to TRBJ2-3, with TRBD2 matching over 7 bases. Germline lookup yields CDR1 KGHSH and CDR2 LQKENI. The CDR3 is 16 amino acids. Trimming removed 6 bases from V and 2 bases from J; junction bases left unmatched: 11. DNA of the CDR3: TGTGCCAGCTCTCCCACGGGGGGTTCCTTCACAGATACGCAGTATTTT. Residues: CASSPTGGSFTDTQYF.

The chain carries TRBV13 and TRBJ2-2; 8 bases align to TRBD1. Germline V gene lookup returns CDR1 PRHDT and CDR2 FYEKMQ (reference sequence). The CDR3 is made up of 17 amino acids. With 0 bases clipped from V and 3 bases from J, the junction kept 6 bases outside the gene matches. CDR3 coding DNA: TGTGCCAGCAGCTTAGGCCTTCCAGGGGGCTACACCGGGGAGCTGTTTTTT. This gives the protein CASSLGLPGGYTGELFF.

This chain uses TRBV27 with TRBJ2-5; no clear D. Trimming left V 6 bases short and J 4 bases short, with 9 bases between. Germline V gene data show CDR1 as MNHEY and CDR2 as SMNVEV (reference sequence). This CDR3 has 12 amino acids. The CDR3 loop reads CASSPPLETQYF. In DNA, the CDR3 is TGTGCCAGCAGCCCCCCTTTAGAGACCCAGTACTTC.

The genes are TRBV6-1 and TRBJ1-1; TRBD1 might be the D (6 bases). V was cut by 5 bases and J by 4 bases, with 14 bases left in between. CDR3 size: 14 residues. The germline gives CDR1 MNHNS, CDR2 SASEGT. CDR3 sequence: CASSFQGISTEAFF. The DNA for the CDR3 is TGTGCCAGCAGTTTCCAGGGGATTTCCACTGAAGCTTTCTTT.

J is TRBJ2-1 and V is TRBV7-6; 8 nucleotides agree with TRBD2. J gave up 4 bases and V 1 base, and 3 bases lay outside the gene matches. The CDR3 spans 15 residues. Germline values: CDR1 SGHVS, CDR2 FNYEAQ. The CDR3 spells CASSLGGGHYNEQFF. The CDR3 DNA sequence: TGTGCCAGCAGCTTAGGCGGGGGGCATTACAATGAGCAGTTCTTC.

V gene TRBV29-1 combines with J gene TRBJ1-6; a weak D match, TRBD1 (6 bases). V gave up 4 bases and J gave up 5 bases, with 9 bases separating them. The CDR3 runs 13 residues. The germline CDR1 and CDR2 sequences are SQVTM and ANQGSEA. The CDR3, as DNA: TGCAGCGTTGGGGCAGGGGATAATTCACCCCTCCACTTT. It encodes CSVGAGDNSPLHF. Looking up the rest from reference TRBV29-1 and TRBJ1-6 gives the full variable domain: SAVISQKPSRDICQRGTSLTIQCQVDSQVTMMFWYRQQPGQSLTLIATANQGSEATYESGFVIDKFPISRPNLTFSTLTVSNMSPEDSSIYLCSVGAGDNSPLHFGNGTRLTVT.

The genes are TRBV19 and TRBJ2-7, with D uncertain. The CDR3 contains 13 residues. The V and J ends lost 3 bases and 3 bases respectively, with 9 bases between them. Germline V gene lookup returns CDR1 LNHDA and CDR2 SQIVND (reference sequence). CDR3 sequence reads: CASSISTGYEQYF. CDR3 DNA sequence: TGTGCCAGTAGTATCTCGACGGGCTACGAGCAGTACTTC.

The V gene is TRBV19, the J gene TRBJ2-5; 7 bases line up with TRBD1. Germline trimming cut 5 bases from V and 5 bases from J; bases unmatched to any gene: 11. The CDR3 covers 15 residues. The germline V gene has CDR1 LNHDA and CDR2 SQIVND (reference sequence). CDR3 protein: CASSSLGTAGETQYF. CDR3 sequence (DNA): TGTGCCAGTAGTTCGTTAGGGACAGCTGGGGAGACCCAGTACTTC.

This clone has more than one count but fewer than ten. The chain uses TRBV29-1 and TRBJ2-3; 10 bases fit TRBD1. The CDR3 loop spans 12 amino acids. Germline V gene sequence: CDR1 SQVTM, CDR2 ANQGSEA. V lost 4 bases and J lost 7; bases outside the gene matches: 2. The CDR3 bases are TGCAGCGTTGGACAGGGGGCGAATACGCAGTATTTT. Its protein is CSVGQGANTQYF.

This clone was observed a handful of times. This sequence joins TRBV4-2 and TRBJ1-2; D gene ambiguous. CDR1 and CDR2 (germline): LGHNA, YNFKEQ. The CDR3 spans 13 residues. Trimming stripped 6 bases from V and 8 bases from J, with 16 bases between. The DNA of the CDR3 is TGTGCCAGCAGTGACTCTGAGGGTGGGGGCTACACCTTC. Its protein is CASSDSEGGGYTF.